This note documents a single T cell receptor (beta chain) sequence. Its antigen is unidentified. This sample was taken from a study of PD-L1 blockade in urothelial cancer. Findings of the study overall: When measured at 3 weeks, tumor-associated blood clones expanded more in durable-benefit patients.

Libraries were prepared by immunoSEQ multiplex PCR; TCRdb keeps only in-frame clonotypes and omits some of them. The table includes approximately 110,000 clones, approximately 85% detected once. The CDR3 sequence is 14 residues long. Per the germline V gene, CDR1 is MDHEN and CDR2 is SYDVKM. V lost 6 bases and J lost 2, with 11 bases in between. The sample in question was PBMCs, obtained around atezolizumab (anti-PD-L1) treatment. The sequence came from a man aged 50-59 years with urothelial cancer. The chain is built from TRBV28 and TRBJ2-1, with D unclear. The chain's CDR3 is CASRAAAPYNEQFF. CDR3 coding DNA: TGTGCCAGCAGGGCCGCGGCACCCTACAATGAGCAGTTCTTC.